This T cell receptor (beta chain) was identified during a study of beta chain features in type 1 diabetes. This clone was observed a few times. What it binds is not known. Germline loops: CDR1 LNHNV, CDR2 YYDKDF (reference sequence). V was shortened by 0 bases and J by 4 bases, with 15 bases between the two germline ends. This CDR3 region has 16 residues. All of the isolated RNA was reverse transcribed, so expressed TCRB transcripts were sequenced. Using immunoSEQ multiplex PCR, the repertoire was profiled, and TCRdb retains in-frame clones only, with some absent. The sample shows under 200,000 clones, just over 8% of them seen only once. General study points: Shortening of TCRB CDR3s, moderate but significant, appeared in all four CD4+ subsets of Type 1 diabetes patients.

The chain couples TRBV15 to TRBJ1-2; TRBD1 might be the D (6 bases). Input material: central memory CD4+ T cells from blood. This TCR came from a woman aged 18 to 35 with type 1 diabetes. CDR3: CATSRDIQGGGYGYTF. DNA for the CDR3: TGTGCCACCAGCAGAGATATACAGGGAGGGGGCTATGGCTACACCTTC.